This entry lists 2 T cell receptor beta chains sequenced from one sample in a study of OX40 agonist ivuxolimab in advanced cancers. Produced via immunoSEQ multiplex PCR; TCRdb's table is partial and in-frame only. The sample has 100,000 to 120,000 clones, roughly 90% seen once. The sample in question was CD4+ or CD8+ T cells sorted from blood, obtained in a trial of the OX40 agonist ivuxolimab. The receptors here all came from an adult with an advanced solid tumor such as melanoma, head and neck, liver or kidney cancer.

The V gene is TRBV7-8, the J gene TRBJ1-1; D ambiguous. Germline V CDR1 and CDR2: SGHVS, FQNEAQ. The V gene lost 3 bases and the J gene lost 8 bases, with 4 bases spanning the gap. This CDR3 contains 10 residues. CDR3 bases: TGTGCCAGCAGCTTCCACGAAGCTTTCTTT. Translated: CASSFHEAFF.

The V and J genes are TRBV9 and TRBJ2-1, with D tentatively TRBD1 (5 bases). Trimming cost V 0 bases and J 3 bases, with 10 bases left between them. CDR3 length equals 15 residues. CDR1 SGDLS and CDR2 YYNGEE come from the germline V gene. The CDR3 here is CASSVAGNNYNEQFF. CDR3 coding DNA: TGTGCCAGCAGCGTAGCAGGGAATAACTACAATGAGCAGTTCTTC.